This TCR beta chain was captured by sequencing in a study of blood T cell repertoires in COVID-19. Germline V gene data show CDR1 as MDHEN and CDR2 as SYDVKM. This CDR3 region has 16 residues. V was clipped by 4 bases and J by 0 bases, with 13 bases between them. Per the original methods: Estimates of nucleated cell counts were drawn from the amplification of reference gene primers. Assay: immunoSEQ multiplex PCR; the TCRdb copy retains only in-frame clones and omits some. The DNA gave D and trimming, while V, J and clone size come from that table. The profile shows 240,000 or so clones, roughly 83% of them singletons. Participants were aged about 18 to 89 years from approximately 23 US areas. Allocation to cohorts depended on clinical history reported by the participants.

This chain links TRBV28 with TRBJ2-4; D is unclear. The sequence was obtained from a woman aged 50 to 65 who had recovered from COVID-19. The sample comprised PBMCs or T cells enriched from blood (not recorded which). The CDR3 bases are TGTGCCAGCAGTTCATGGCGGCTTCCAGCCAAAAACATTCAGTACTTC. Translation: CASSSWRLPAKNIQYF.